The 22 T cell receptor beta chains below all came from one sample that was sequenced in a study of response to subunit inactivated influenza vaccine. Each CDR3 protein is one row after TCRdb ran MiXCR on the RT-PCR reads. The table shows hundreds of thousands of distinct CDR3 sequences, with about 7.6% occurring only once. The material was PBMCs from blood, obtained about 24 months after vaccination. The receptors shown here come from a man between 50 and 75 years old who received an inactivated influenza vaccine.

V is TRBV24-1 and J is TRBJ2-1; 7 bases are a match to TRBD2. This CDR3 region has 14 residues. CDR1 and CDR2 from the germline V gene are KGHDR and SFDVKD. J was trimmed by 10 bases and V by 5 bases; bases with no gene match: 10. CDR3: CATSAKRGRGEQFF. The CDR3 DNA reads TGTGCCACCAGTGCTAAGCGGGGACGGGGGGAGCAGTTCTTC.

The rearrangement uses TRBV7-2 and TRBJ1-4; D unresolved. V lost 5 bases and J 4 bases, leaving 14 bases between the germline ends. The CDR3 loop spans 15 amino acids. Germline V CDR1 and CDR2: SGHTA, FQGNSA. CDR3 sequence (DNA): TGTGCCAGCAGCGGCCGATCTGGGGTTAATGAAAAACTGTTTTTT. Its protein is CASSGRSGVNEKLFF.

The table lists this clonotype with many counts. The junction differs from germline at one of its ends, possibly a read error. The chain employs TRBV5-1 and TRBJ2-2; D remains unclear. The CDR3 loop spans 14 amino acids. Per the germline V gene, CDR1 is SGHRS and CDR2 is YFSETQ. CDR3 in amino acids: CASSLVGNTGELFF. As DNA, the CDR3 is TGTGCCAGCAGTTTGGTGGGAAACACCGGGGAGCTGTTTTTT.

This clonotype has a count of ten or more. This chain connects TRBV7-9 to TRBJ2-2, with 9 bases identical to TRBD1. Germline trimming cut 5 bases from V and 6 bases from J; bases unmatched to any gene: 7. Germline V gene data show CDR1 as SEHNR and CDR2 as FQNEAQ (reference sequence). The CDR3 is 15 amino acids. CDR3 loop: CASSPGTGMAGELFF. The DNA for the CDR3 is TGTGCCAGCAGCCCCGGGACAGGGATGGCCGGGGAGCTGTTTTTT.

The chain joins TRBV20-1 to TRBJ2-4; D not certain. The CDR3 is 14 amino acids. The V and J ends lost 4 bases and 0 bases respectively, with 10 bases between them. CDR1 and CDR2 (germline): DFQATT, SNEGSKA (reference sequence). CDR3 region: CSATHRIAKNIQYF. DNA for the CDR3: TGCAGTGCTACTCACAGAATAGCCAAAAACATTCAGTACTTC.

In its sample, this clonotype was seen a few times. The chain employs TRBV5-6 and TRBJ2-3; tentative D call: TRBD2 (7 bases). The CDR3 is 18 residues long. Deletions cut 0 bases from V and 0 bases from J, with 17 bases between. Germline loops: CDR1 SGHDT, CDR2 YYEEEE. The CDR3 loop is CASSLGPGEGISTDTQYF. The CDR3 DNA sequence: TGTGCCAGCAGCTTGGGCCCAGGGGAGGGTATTAGCACAGATACGCAGTATTTT.

At least ten counts were recorded for this clonotype. The rearrangement joins TRBV29-1 to TRBJ2-7, with D uncertain. Trimming stripped 0 bases from V and 4 bases from J, with 4 bases between. The CDR3 totals 11 residues. Germline V gives CDR1 SQVTM, CDR2 ANQGSEA. The CDR3 DNA sequence: TGCAGCGTTGAAGAAAGATACGAGCAGTACTTC. Encoded protein: CSVEERYEQYF.

The CDR3 nucleotides read TGTGCCAGCAAGCCGGGACTAGGGTCAGATACGCAGTATTTT. The encoded protein is CASKPGLGSDTQYF. The chain combines TRBV6-2 or TRBV6-3 with TRBJ2-3, with 8 positions matching TRBD2. The CDR3 consists of 14 residues. The trim removed 7 bases at V and 4 bases at J, leaving 7 bases unmatched. CDR1 is MNHEY, CDR2 SVGEGT, per germline.

V usage is TRBV4-2 and J usage is TRBJ2-7; TRBD1 agrees at 8 bases. There are 14 residues in the CDR3. The V segment lost 1 base and the J segment 6 bases; nucleotides outside the gene matches: 5. CDR1 and CDR2 (germline): LGHNA, YNFKEQ. CDR3 amino acids: CASSQASQGVEQYF. The CDR3 DNA reads as TGTGCCAGCAGCCAAGCTTCACAGGGGGTCGAGCAGTACTTC.

The chain uses TRBV7-6 and TRBJ2-1; TRBD2 aligns across 8 bases. Germline CDR1 SGHVS, CDR2 FNYEAQ. J lost 8 bases, V lost 0 bases, and 9 bases had no gene match. CDR3 length: 16 residues. The CDR3 here is CASSLASSGSTHEQFF. The CDR3 bases are TGTGCCAGCAGCTTAGCCTCCAGCGGGAGTACCCATGAGCAGTTCTTC.

Ten or more counts support this clonotype. The chain carries TRBV20-1 and TRBJ1-2; D is unclear. The V gene's germline CDR1 is DFQATT and CDR2 SNEGSKA (reference sequence). The CDR3 runs to 13 residues. Trimming pared 1 base from V and 7 bases from J, leaving 13 bases between. The CDR3 protein is CSARAEGLRGYTF. The CDR3 DNA reads as TGCAGTGCTAGAGCGGAGGGTCTCCGTGGCTACACCTTC.

CDR3 amino acids: CSARESRTSGIRTDTQYF. In DNA, the CDR3 is TGCAGTGCTAGAGAATCCCGGACTAGCGGCATACGCACAGATACGCAGTATTTT. V usage is TRBV20-1 and J usage is TRBJ2-3, with TRBD2 identical over 10 bases. The V gene's germline CDR1 is DFQATT and CDR2 SNEGSKA (reference sequence). J was trimmed by 1 base and V by 0 bases; bases with no gene match: 10. The CDR3 runs to 18 residues.

J is TRBJ2-3 and V is TRBV20-1; no definite D call. From germline, CDR1 is DFQATT and CDR2 SNEGSKA (reference sequence). V was pared by 2 bases and J by 2 bases, with 11 bases between. The CDR3 has 14 residues. The CDR3 spells CSARSQTPTDTQYF. CDR3 sequence (DNA): TGCAGTGCTAGAAGTCAAACTCCCACAGATACGCAGTATTTT.

This chain uses TRBV5-6 with TRBJ2-3; TRBD1 or TRBD2 may be the D gene (5 bases each). In germline, CDR1 is SGHDT, CDR2 YYEEEE. V dropped 0 bases and J dropped 0 bases, with 17 bases sitting between them. The CDR3 spans 18 residues. This CDR3 is CASSLGPGASGSTDTQYF. Written as DNA, the CDR3 is TGTGCCAGCAGCTTGGGCCCCGGGGCGAGTGGGAGCACAGATACGCAGTATTTT.

This clonotype was seen only a few times. V usage is TRBV5-1 and J usage is TRBJ2-7, with D unresolved. The CDR3 is made up of 14 amino acids. V was cut by 1 base and J by 0 bases, with 8 bases left in between. Germline CDR1 reads SGHRS; CDR2 reads YFSETQ. The CDR3 reads CASSLNSFSYEQYF. CDR3 coding DNA: TGCGCCAGCAGCTTGAATAGCTTCTCCTACGAGCAGTACTTC. The full variable domain, in which reference TRBV5-1 and TRBJ2-7 provide the parts outside the CDR3, is KAGVTQTPRYLIKTRGQQVTLSCSPISGHRSVSWYQQTPGQGLQFLFEYFSETQRNKGNFPGRFSGRQFSNSRSEMNVSTLELGDSALYLCASSLNSFSYEQYFGPGTRLTVT.

This clonotype has just a few counts. V and J are TRBV20-1 and TRBJ2-5; possible D gene TRBD2, 6 bases. CDR1 is DFQATT, CDR2 SNEGSKA, per germline (reference sequence). Trimming stripped 1 base from V and 4 bases from J, with 25 bases between. This CDR3 comprises 18 residues. CDR3 DNA sequence: TGCAGTGCTAGAGCAACAATGGGGATAGGGAGGAATAGAGAGACCCAGTACTTC. This encodes CSARATMGIGRNRETQYF.

This clonotype was seen just once. This likely comes from a read error, as the CDR3 has no conserved phenylalanine or tryptophan at its end. The chain recombines TRBV20-1 with TRBJ2-7; the D is unclear. The CDR3 is made up of 12 amino acids. Germline CDR1 is DFQATT and CDR2 is SNEGSKA (reference sequence). Trimming shortened V by 1 base and J by 3 bases, and 7 bases separated the two germline ends. CDR3 coding DNA: TGCAGTGCTAGAGGGCTAGTCTACGAGCAGTACATC. Protein product: CSARGLVYEQYI.

The chain is built from TRBV10-3 and TRBJ1-2, with D tentatively TRBD1 (5 bases). This CDR3 spans 12 amino acids. Germline loops: CDR1 ENHRY, CDR2 SYGVKD. V lost 7 bases and J 8 bases, leaving 14 bases between the germline ends. This CDR3 reads CAITQGGLGYTF. The CDR3 DNA is TGTGCCATCACGCAGGGAGGCTTAGGCTACACCTTC.

This clonotype has a count of ten or more. The rearrangement uses TRBV5-6 and TRBJ2-3; D perhaps matches TRBD2 (5 bases). The V and J ends lost 0 bases and 4 bases respectively, with 15 bases between them. Germline V gene data show CDR1 as SGHDT and CDR2 as YYEEEE. The CDR3 has 16 amino acids. CDR3 region: CASSLDSGIGADTQYF. CDR3 DNA sequence: TGTGCCAGCAGCTTGGACTCGGGGATTGGGGCAGATACGCAGTATTTT.

This clonotype was picked up many times. This chain joins TRBV15 and TRBJ2-1; D possibly uses TRBD1 or TRBD2 (6 bases each). Germline V gives CDR1 LNHNV, CDR2 YYDKDF (reference sequence). The CDR3 contains 13 residues. V lost 0 bases and J lost 8, with 8 bases in between. CDR3 residues: CATSRDGGDEQFF. In DNA form, the CDR3 reads TGTGCCACCAGCAGAGACGGGGGCGATGAGCAGTTCTTC. Combining the CDR3 with reference TRBV15 and TRBJ2-1 gives the whole variable domain DAMVIQNPRYQVTQFGKPVTLSCSQTLNHNVMYWYQQKSSQAPKLLFHYYDKDFNNEADTPDNFQSRRPNTSFCFLDIRSPGLGDTAMYLCATSRDGGDEQFFGPGTRLTVL.

This clonotype was counted between two and nine times. This chain uses TRBV6-5 with TRBJ1-5, with D uncertain. Between the trimmed V and J ends, which lost 5 bases and 7 bases, there was a span of 12 bases. This CDR3 is built from 13 residues. Germline loops: CDR1 MNHEY, CDR2 SVGAGI. CDR3 loop: CASSHRPTQPQHF. As DNA, the CDR3 is TGTGCCAGCAGTCACCGCCCCACGCAGCCCCAGCATTTT.

This clonotype has ten or more counts. The chain uses TRBV5-6 and TRBJ2-2; D is perhaps TRBD1 (6 bases). Looked up from germline, CDR1 is SGHDT and CDR2 is YYEEEE. This CDR3 has 13 residues. V dropped 4 bases and J dropped 6 bases, with 10 bases sitting between them. The CDR3 coding sequence is TGTGCCAGCAGCCCCCAGGGGCCCGGGGAGCTGTTTTTT. Amino acids: CASSPQGPGELFF.